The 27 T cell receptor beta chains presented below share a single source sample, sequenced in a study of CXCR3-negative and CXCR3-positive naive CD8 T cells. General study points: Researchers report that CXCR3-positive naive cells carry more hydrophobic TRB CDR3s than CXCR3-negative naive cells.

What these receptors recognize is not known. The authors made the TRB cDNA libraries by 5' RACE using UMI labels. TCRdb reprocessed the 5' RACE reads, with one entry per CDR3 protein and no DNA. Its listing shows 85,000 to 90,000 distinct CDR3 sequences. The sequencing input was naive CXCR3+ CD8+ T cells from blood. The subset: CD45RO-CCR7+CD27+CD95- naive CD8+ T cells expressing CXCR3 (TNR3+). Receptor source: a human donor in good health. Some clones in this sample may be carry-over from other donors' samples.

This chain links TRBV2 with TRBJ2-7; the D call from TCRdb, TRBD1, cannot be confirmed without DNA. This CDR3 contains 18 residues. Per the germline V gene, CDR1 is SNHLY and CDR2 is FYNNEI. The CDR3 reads CASSEVFRGAGGPYEQYF.

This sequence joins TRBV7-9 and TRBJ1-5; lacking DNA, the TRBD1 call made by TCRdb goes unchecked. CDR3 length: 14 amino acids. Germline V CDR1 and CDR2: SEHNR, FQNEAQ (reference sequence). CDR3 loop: CASSSSTGRKPQHF.

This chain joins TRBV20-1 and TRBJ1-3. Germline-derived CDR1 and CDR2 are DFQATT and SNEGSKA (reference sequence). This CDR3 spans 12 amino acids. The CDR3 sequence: CSAPGPVSTIYF.

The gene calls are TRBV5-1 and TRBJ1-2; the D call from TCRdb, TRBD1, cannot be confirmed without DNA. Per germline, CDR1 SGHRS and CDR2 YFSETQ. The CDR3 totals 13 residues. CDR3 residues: CASRRRTGDGYTF.

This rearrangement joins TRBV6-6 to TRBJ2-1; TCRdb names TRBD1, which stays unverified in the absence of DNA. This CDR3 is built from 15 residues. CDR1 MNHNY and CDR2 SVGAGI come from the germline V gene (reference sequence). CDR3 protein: CASSPHLGGGGEQFF.

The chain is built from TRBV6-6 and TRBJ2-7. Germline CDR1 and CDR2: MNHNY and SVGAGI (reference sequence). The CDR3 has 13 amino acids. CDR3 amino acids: CASSYGPSYEQYF.

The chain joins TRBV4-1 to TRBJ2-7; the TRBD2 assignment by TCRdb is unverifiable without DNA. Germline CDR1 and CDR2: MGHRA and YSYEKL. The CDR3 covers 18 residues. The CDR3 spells CASSSYYAPGLPSYEQYF.

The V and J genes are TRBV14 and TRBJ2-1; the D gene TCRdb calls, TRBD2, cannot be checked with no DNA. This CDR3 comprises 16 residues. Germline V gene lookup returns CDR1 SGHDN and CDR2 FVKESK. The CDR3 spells CASSAPLAGVDNEQFF.

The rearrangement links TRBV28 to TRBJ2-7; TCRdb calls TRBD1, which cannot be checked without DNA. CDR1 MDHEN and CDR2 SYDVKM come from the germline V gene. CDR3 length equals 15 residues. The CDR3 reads CASSNRGQSSYEQYF.

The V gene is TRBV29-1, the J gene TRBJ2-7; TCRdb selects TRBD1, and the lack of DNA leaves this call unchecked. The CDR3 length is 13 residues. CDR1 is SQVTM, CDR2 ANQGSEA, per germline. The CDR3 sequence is CSVLTGDTLEQYF.

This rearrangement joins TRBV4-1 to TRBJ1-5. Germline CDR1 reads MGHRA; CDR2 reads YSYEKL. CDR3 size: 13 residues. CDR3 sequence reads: CASSQESYQPQHF.

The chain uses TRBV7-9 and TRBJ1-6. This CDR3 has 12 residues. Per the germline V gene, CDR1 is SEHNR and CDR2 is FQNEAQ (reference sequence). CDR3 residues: CASSLEDSPLHF.

The CDR3 sequence is CASSQEQSGANVLTF. This chain links TRBV14 with TRBJ2-6. This CDR3 is built from 15 residues. Germline values: CDR1 SGHDN, CDR2 FVKESK.

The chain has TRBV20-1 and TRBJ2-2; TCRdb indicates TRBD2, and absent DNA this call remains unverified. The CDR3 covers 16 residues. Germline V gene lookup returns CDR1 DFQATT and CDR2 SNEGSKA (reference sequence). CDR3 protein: CSATSRGLANTGELFF.

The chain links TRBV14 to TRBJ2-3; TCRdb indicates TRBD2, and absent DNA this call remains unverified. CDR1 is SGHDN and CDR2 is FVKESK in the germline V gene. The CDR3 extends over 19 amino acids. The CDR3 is CASSEDPGTSISSTDTQYF. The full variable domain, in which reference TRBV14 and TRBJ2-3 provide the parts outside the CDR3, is EAGVTQFPSHSVIEKGQTVTLRCDPISGHDNLYWYRRVMGKEIKFLLHFVKESKQDESGMPNNRFLAERTGGTYSTLKVQPAELEDSGVYFCASSEDPGTSISSTDTQYFGPGTRLTVL.

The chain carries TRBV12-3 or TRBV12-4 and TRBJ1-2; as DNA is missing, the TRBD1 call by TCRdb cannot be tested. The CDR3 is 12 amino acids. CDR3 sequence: CASSEGAYGYTF.

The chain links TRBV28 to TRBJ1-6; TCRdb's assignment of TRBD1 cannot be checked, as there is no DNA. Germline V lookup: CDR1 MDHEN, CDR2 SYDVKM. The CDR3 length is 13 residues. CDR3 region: CASSITGNSPLHF.

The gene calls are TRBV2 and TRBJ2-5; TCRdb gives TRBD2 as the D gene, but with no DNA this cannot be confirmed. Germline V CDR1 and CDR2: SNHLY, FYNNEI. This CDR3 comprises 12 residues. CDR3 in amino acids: CASIPGGETQYF.

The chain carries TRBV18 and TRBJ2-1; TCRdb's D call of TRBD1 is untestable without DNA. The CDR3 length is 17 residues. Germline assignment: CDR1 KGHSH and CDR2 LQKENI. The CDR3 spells CASSPPTPVQGSNEQFF.

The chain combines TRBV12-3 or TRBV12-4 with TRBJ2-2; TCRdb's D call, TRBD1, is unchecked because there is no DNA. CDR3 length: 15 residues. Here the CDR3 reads CASSSDRDGAGELFF.

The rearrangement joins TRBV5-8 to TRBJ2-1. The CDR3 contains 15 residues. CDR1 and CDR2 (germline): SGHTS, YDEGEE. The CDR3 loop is CASSLWQSDYNEQFF.

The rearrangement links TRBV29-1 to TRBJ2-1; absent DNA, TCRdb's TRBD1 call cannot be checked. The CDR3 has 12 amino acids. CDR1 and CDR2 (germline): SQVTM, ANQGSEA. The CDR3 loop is CSVELGVNEQFF.

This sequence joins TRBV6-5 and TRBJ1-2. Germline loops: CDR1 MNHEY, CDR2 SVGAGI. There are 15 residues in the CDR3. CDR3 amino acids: CASSYRGGGFDGYTF.

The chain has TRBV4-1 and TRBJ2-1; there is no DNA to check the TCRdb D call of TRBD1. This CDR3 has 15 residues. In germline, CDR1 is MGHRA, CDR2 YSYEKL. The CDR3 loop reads CASSQVDRRYNEQFF.

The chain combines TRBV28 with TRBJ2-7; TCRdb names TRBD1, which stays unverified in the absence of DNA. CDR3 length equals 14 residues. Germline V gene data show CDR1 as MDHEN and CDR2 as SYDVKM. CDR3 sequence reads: CASSSMDRDYEQYF. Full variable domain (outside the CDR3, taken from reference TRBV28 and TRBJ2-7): DVKVTQSSRYLVKRTGEKVFLECVQDMDHENMFWYRQDPGLGLRLIYFSYDVKMKEKGDIPEGYSVSREKKERFSLILESASTNQTSMYLCASSSMDRDYEQYFGPGTRLTVT.

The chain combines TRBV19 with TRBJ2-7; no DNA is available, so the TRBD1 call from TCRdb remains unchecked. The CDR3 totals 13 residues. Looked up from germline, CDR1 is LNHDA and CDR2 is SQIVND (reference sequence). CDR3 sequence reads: CASSIGRGYEQYF.

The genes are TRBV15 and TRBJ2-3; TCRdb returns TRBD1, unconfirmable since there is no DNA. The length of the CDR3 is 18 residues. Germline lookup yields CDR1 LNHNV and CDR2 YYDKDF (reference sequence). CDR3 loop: CATSRVARDREGADTQYF.